The T cell receptor beta chain under discussion was sequenced for a study of neurological immune-mediated disorders. Study-wide results and limits: When the repertoires were grouped phylogenetically, those of 18 of the 34 multiple sclerosis patients came together in a single cluster of related CDR3 sequences, which points to a possible repertoire-level signature.

The authors produced cDNA by 5'RACE using 10-nucleotide random UMIs. TCRdb reanalysed the 5' RACE reads using MiXCR and keeps one entry per CDR3 protein. The repertoire holds around 130,000 distinct CDR3 sequences, with roughly 3.2% as singletons. A word on this clonotype: Its target is not known.

The V end was cut by 6 bases, the J end by 0 bases, with 13 bases between. Germline V lookup: CDR1 SNHLY, CDR2 FYNNEI. The CDR3 consists of 15 residues. The chain joins TRBV2 to TRBJ2-3, with a weak D call TRBD2 (5 bases). The clonotype was recovered from a woman in her 30s with multiple sclerosis. The material sequenced was PBMCs. CDR3 nucleotide sequence: TGTGCCAGCAGCGGGATGATGAGGAGCACAGATACGCAGTATTTT. Its protein is CASSGMMRSTDTQYF.